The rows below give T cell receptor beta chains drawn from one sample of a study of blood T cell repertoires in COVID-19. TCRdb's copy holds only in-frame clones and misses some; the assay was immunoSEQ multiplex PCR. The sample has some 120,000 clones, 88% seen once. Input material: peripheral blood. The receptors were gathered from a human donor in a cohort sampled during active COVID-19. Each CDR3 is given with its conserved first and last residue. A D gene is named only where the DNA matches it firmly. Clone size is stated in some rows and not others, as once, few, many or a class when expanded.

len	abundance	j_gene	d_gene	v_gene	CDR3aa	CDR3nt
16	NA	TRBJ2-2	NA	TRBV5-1	CASSLASAGGTGELFF	TGCGCCAGCAGCTTGGCCTCAGCAGGAGGCACCGGGGAGCTGTTTTTT
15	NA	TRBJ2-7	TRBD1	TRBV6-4	CASRGRQGPLGEQYF	TGTGCCAGCAGGGGTCGACAGGGACCTTTGGGCGAGCAGTACTTC
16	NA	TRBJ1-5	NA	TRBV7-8	CASSLKTGTFNQPQHF	TGTGCCAGCAGCTTAAAAACAGGTACCTTCAATCAGCCCCAGCATTTT
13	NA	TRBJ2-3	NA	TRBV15	CANGDTATDTQYF	TGTGCCAACGGGGATACAGCTACAGATACGCAGTATTTT
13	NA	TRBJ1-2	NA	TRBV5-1	CASSLAVGDGYTF	TGCGCCAGCAGCTTGGCTGTAGGGGATGGCTACACCTTC
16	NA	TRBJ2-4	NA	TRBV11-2	CASSLGEGRAKNIQYF	TGTGCCAGCAGCTTGGGAGAAGGACGGGCAAAAAACATTCAGTACTTC
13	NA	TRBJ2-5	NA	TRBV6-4	CASSIRAWETQYF	TGTGCCAGCAGTATCAGGGCTTGGGAGACCCAGTACTTC
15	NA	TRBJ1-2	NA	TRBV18	CASSGDWTANYGYTF	TGTGCCAGCTCAGGCGATTGGACAGCTAACTATGGCTACACCTTC
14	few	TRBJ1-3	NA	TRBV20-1	CSASEGSSGNTIYF	TGCAGTGCTAGTGAGGGGAGCTCTGGAAACACCATATATTTT
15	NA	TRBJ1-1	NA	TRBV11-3	CASSLEEDGFTEAFF	TGTGCCAGCAGCTTAGAAGAGGATGGATTCACTGAAGCTTTCTTT
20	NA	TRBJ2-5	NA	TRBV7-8	CASSFSVGGSGQDPSETQYF	TGTGCCAGCAGCTTTTCTGTGGGGGGTTCAGGGCAGGATCCGTCAGAGACCCAGTACTTC
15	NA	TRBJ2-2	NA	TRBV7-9	CASRWEMQITGELFF	TGTGCCAGCAGGTGGGAGATGCAGATCACCGGGGAGCTGTTTTTT
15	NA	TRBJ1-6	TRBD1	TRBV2	CASSVDRGFLSPLHF	TGTGCCAGCAGTGTGGACAGGGGGTTTTTGTCACCCCTCCACTTT
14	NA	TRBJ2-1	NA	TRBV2	CASSDSGGYNEQFF	TGTGCCAGCAGTGATTCCGGAGGTTACAATGAGCAGTTCTTC
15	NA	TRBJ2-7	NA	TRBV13	CASSLAGDFSYEQYF	TGTGCCAGCAGCTTAGCGGGGGACTTCTCCTACGAGCAGTACTTC
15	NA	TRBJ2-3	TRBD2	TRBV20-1	CSASRSSGTTDTQYF	TGCAGTGCTAGTCGGTCTAGCGGGACCACAGATACGCAGTATTTT
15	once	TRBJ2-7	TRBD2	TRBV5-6	CASSLASGRAYEQYF	TGTGCCAGCAGCTTGGCTAGCGGGAGGGCATACGAGCAGTACTTC
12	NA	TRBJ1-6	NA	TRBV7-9	CASSLDRPPIHF	TGTGCCAGCAGCTTAGACAGGCCACCGATCCACTTT
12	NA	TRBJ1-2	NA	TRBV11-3	CASSPNLAGYTF	TGTGCCAGCAGCCCGAACTTAGCTGGCTACACCTTC
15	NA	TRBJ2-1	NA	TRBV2	CASSRGSFSYNEQFF	TGTGCCAGCTCCAGGGGAAGTTTCTCCTACAATGAGCAGTTCTTC
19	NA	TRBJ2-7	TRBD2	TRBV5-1	CASSILESSGALSSYEQYF	TGCGCCAGCAGCATACTTGAATCTAGCGGGGCCCTAAGCTCCTACGAGCAGTACTTC
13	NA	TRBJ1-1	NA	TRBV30	CAWANRRNTEAFF	TGTGCCTGGGCCAACAGGAGAAACACTGAAGCTTTCTTT
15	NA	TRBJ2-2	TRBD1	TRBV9	CASSPTGDHTGELFF	TGTGCCAGCAGCCCGACAGGGGACCACACCGGGGAGCTGTTTTTT
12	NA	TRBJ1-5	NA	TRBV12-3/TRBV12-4	CASRGGNQPQHF	TGTGCCAGCAGAGGGGGCAATCAGCCCCAGCATTTT
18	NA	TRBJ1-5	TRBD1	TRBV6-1	CASSVAVETGIGNQPQHF	TGTGCCAGCAGTGTCGCCGTGGAGACAGGGATCGGCAATCAGCCCCAGCATTTT
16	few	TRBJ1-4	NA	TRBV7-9	CASSTPGGGAGEKLFF	TGTGCCAGCAGCACCCCCGGCGGGGGGGCAGGGGAAAAACTGTTTTTT
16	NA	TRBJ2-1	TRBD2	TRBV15	CATSRIAGGPGDEQFF	TGTGCCACCAGCAGAATAGCGGGAGGCCCCGGGGATGAGCAGTTCTTC
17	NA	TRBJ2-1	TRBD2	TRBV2	CASRMGTSRRQHNEQFF	TGTGCCAGCAGGATGGGGACTAGCCGGCGGCAGCACAATGAGCAGTTCTTC
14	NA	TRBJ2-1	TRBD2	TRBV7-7	CASSLGGARAEQFF	TGTGCTAGCAGCCTCGGGGGGGCTAGAGCTGAGCAGTTCTTC
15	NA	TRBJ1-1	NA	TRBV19	CASSIRGGGRTEAFF	TGTGCCAGTAGTATTCGGGGGGGCGGACGCACTGAAGCTTTCTTT
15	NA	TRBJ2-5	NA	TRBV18	CASSPVQSVLETQYF	TGTGCCAGCTCACCAGTCCAGTCCGTGTTGGAGACCCAGTACTTC
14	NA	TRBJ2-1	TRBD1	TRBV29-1	CSVAGGRISGEQFF	TGCAGCGTTGCAGGGGGCAGAATCTCCGGTGAGCAGTTCTTC
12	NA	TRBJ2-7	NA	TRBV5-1	CASSAPGSEQYF	TGCGCCAGCAGCGCCCCAGGGTCCGAGCAGTACTTC
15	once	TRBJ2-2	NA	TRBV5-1	CASSLGQFPTGELFF	TGCGCCAGCAGCTTAGGACAGTTCCCCACCGGGGAGCTGTTTTTT
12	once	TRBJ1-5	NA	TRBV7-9	CASSPSNQPQHF	TGTGCCAGCAGCCCAAGCAATCAGCCCCAGCATTTT
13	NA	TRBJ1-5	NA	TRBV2	CASTEGYSRPQHF	TGTGCCAGCACCGAGGGCTACAGTCGTCCCCAGCATTTT
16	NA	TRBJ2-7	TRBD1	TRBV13	CASSSPADRGSHEQYF	TGTGCCAGCAGCTCCCCCGCGGACAGGGGTTCCCACGAGCAGTACTTC
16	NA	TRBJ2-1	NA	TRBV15	CATSRDRAGGHNEQFF	TGTGCCACCAGCAGAGATCGAGCAGGGGGGCACAATGAGCAGTTCTTC
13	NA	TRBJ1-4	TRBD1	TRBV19	CASRQGGNEKLFF	TGTGCCAGTCGACAGGGAGGTAATGAAAAACTGTTTTTT
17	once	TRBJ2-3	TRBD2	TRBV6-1	CASSERSGRPYTDTQYF	TGTGCCAGCAGTGAAAGGAGCGGGAGGCCCTACACAGATACGCAGTATTTT
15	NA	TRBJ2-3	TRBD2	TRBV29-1	CSVETSGSGADTQYF	TGCAGCGTTGAAACTAGCGGGAGTGGGGCAGATACGCAGTATTTT
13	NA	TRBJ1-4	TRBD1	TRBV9	CASSAGQFEKLFF	TGTGCCAGCAGCGCGGGACAGTTTGAAAAACTGTTTTTT
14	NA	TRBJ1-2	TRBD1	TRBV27	CASKRVRGNYGYTF	TGTGCCAGCAAACGCGTCAGGGGGAACTATGGCTACACCTTC
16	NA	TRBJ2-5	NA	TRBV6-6	CASSYSSTGSRETQYF	TGTGCCAGCAGTTACTCAAGTACCGGGAGTCGAGAGACCCAGTACTTC
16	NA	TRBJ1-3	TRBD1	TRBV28	CASSETTGDPGNTIYF	TGTGCCAGCAGTGAAACAACAGGGGACCCTGGAAACACCATATATTTT